These 10 T cell receptor beta chains originate from one sample sequenced in a study of cytomegalovirus exposure and HLA in healthy donors. Clones were sequenced by immunoSEQ multiplex PCR, and TCRdb holds only the in-frame ones, with some missing. Here the sample spans tens of thousands of clones, roughly 89% being singletons. The sample taken for sequencing was PBMCs. The receptors come from a young woman in good health and CMV-seronegative.

In nucleotides, the CDR3 is TGTGCCAGCAGCCCAACTTCGGGACAGGGGTCCTACGAGCAGTACTTC. Its protein product is CASSPTSGQGSYEQYF. V is TRBV7-3 and J is TRBJ2-7; 10 nucleotides align to TRBD1. With 5 bases clipped from V and 1 base from J, the junction kept 8 bases outside the gene matches. This CDR3 is built from 16 residues. CDR1 is SGHTA and CDR2 is FQGTGA in the germline V gene.

The chain is built from TRBV29-1 and TRBJ2-2, with D hard to call. The CDR3 extends over 10 amino acids. Trimming took 7 bases from V and 6 from J, leaving 6 bases between them. CDR1 and CDR2 (germline): SQVTM, ANQGSEA. The CDR3 bases are TGCAGCGCTCGGGCCGGGGAGCTGTTTTTT. Translating it yields CSARAGELFF.

The chain recombines TRBV4-1 with TRBJ2-7, with 13 positions matching TRBD2. CDR1 is MGHRA and CDR2 is YSYEKL in the germline V gene. The V and J ends lost 4 bases and 5 bases, in that order; junction bases with no gene match: 5. This CDR3 comprises 15 residues. CDR3 in DNA: TGCGCCAGCAGCCGAGGACTAGCGGGAGCAGACGAGCAGTACTTC. It translates to CASSRGLAGADEQYF.

This chain uses TRBV7-2 with TRBJ2-5, with 8 bases aligning to TRBD2. With V trimmed by 1 base and J by 9 bases, 10 bases remained unmatched. Germline V gene sequence: CDR1 SGHTA, CDR2 FQGNSA. CDR3 length: 15 residues. CDR3 sequence: CASSLGSGGPLAQYF. CDR3 DNA sequence: TGTGCCAGCAGCTTAGGCTCGGGAGGGCCATTGGCCCAGTACTTC. Full variable domain (remainder filled in from reference TRBV7-2 and TRBJ2-5): GAGVSQSPSNKVTEKGKDVELRCDPISGHTALYWYRQSLGQGLEFLIYFQGNSAPDKSGLPSDRFSAERTGGSVSTLTIQRTQQEDSAVYLCASSLGSGGPLAQYFGPGTRLLVL.

This clone was seen once. V and J are TRBV7-2 and TRBJ2-4; TRBD2 might be the D (5 bases). Germline values: CDR1 SGHTA, CDR2 FQGNSA. Trimming shortened V by 5 bases and J by 9 bases, and 11 bases separated the two germline ends. This CDR3 has 12 amino acids. The CDR3 bases are TGTGCCAGCAGCCGGGATTCGGGCATTCAGTACTTC. Amino acids: CASSRDSGIQYF.

This clone was detected once. The V and J genes are TRBV19 and TRBJ1-1; TRBD1 agrees at 8 bases. CDR1 is LNHDA, CDR2 SQIVND, per germline (reference sequence). The CDR3 has 13 amino acids. Trimming at V came to 7 bases and at J to 6 bases, leaving 7 bases not matched to a gene. The CDR3 bases are TGTGCCAGTAACGACAGGGGAGAGGCTGAAGCTTTCTTT. This translates into CASNDRGEAEAFF.

The chain joins TRBV6-1 to TRBJ2-1; 7 bases line up with TRBD1. Trimming at V came to 2 bases and at J to 0 bases, leaving 4 bases not matched to a gene. From germline, CDR1 is MNHNS and CDR2 SASEGT. This CDR3 is 16 amino acids long. The CDR3 coding sequence is TGTGCCAGCAGTGAATTTGGGACAGCCTCCTACAATGAGCAGTTCTTC. The encoded protein is CASSEFGTASYNEQFF.

The V call is TRBV28, the J call TRBJ1-5; 9 positions agree with TRBD1. There are 13 residues in the CDR3. Losses at the gene ends were 7 bases for V and 6 bases for J; bases not matched to a gene: 4. The V gene's germline CDR1 is MDHEN and CDR2 SYDVKM. The CDR3 region is CASIRDRVQPQHF. The CDR3 DNA reads as TGTGCCAGCATACGGGACAGGGTTCAGCCCCAGCATTTT.

The chain couples TRBV5-1 to TRBJ2-3; 7 bases map to TRBD2. The CDR3 consists of 15 residues. Trimming cost V 2 bases and J 4 bases; bases outside gene matches: 7. Germline CDR1 is SGHRS and CDR2 is YFSETQ. CDR3 amino acids: CASSLLGGGADTQYF. The CDR3 bases are TGCGCCAGCAGCTTATTGGGCGGGGGTGCAGATACGCAGTATTTT.

The chain combines TRBV30 with TRBJ1-3; D might be TRBD1 (6 bases). Germline V gene data show CDR1 as GTSNPN and CDR2 as SVGIG (reference sequence). The CDR3 is made up of 13 amino acids. The V end was cut by 0 bases, the J end by 3 bases, with 6 bases between. CDR3 sequence reads: CAWSVQGGNTIYF. The CDR3, as DNA: TGTGCCTGGAGTGTACAGGGTGGAAACACCATATATTTT.